Listed below are T cell receptor beta chains from one sample, sequenced in a study of metastatic and nonmetastatic thyroid tumors. TCRdb re-called the PCR reads via MiXCR. Of 25,000 to 40,000 clones in the sample, roughly 6.8% are singletons; the top ten hold about 41%. Material: blood. Receptors were obtained from a female donor with papillary thyroid cancer or a benign thyroid nodule (not recorded which). Some clones in this sample may be carry-over from other donors' samples. CDR3s include the opening cysteine and the closing phenylalanine or tryptophan. A D gene is named only where the DNA matches it firmly. Where a row states a size, it is once, few, many or the class of an expanded clone; other rows omit it.

CDR3 DNA | CDR3 protein | clone size | D gene | J gene | V gene
TGTGCCAGCAGCTTAGAGGCTAGCGGGGGATTC | CASSLEASGGF | NA | NA | TRBJ1-2 | TRBV7-6
TGTGCCAGCAGCTTAGTACGCCTAGCGGGGGGACTCACAGATACGCAGTATTTT | CASSLVRLAGGLTDTQYF | NA | TRBD2 | TRBJ2-3 | TRBV11-2
TGCGCCAGCGACCCCGGGACAGTCCGAGAGACCCAGTACTTC | CASDPGTVRETQYF | many | TRBD1 | TRBJ2-5 | TRBV5-1
TGCAGTGCTATCCCCGCAGGGGGAGCCTACGAGCAGTACTTC | CSAIPAGGAYEQYF | many | TRBD1 | TRBJ2-7 | TRBV20-1
TGTGCCACCACAGCGGGAGGGCCCCAGTATTTT | CATTAGGPQYF | many | TRBD2 | TRBJ2-3 | TRBV19
TGCAGTGCTAGAGGGACGGGCCTCGGTGAAAAACTGTTTTTT | CSARGTGLGEKLFF | many | NA | TRBJ1-4 | TRBV20-1
TGTGCCAGCAGTCTCGGGGCGACAGGGGGCACTGAAGCTTTCTTT | CASSLGATGGTEAFF | many | TRBD1 | TRBJ1-1 | TRBV7-8
TGCGCCAGCAGCTTGGGGCCTAGCGGGACGTTTTATGAGCAGTTCTTC | CASSLGPSGTFYEQFF | many | TRBD2 | TRBJ2-1 | TRBV5-1
TGTGCCAGCACCCAAACCCAGGAGGGGAGCACTGAAGCTTTCTTT | CASTQTQEGSTEAFF | NA | NA | TRBJ1-1 | TRBV9
TGTGCCAGCAGGGAAACCGGGGGGTCCTACAATGAGCAGTTCTTC | CASRETGGSYNEQFF | many | TRBD2 | TRBJ2-1 | TRBV28
TGTGCCAGCAGCGAAAACAGCGGCAATGAGCAGTTCTTC | CASSENSGNEQFF | many | NA | TRBJ2-1 | TRBV9
TGTGCCAGCAGCGCTGCGGCTTCCTATGGCTACACCTTC | CASSAAASYGYTF | many | NA | TRBJ1-2 | TRBV11-2
TGTGCCAGCAGCCTTAGCGGGGGCGCACAGAGCTCCTACGAGCAGTACTTC | CASSLSGGAQSSYEQYF | many | TRBD2 | TRBJ2-7 | TRBV7-2
TGTGCCAGCAGCCCGGGGGGGGACAGCCGCGCATCTAACTATGGCTACACCTTC | CASSPGGDSRASNYGYTF | many | TRBD1 | TRBJ1-2 | TRBV11-1
TGCGCCAGCAGCTTGACGGCGGGGAGCACAGATACGCAGTATTTT | CASSLTAGSTDTQYF | many | NA | TRBJ2-3 | TRBV5-1
TGTGCCAGCAGGGCGGGAGGGCCAATTTTGGAGCAGTTCTTC | CASRAGGPILEQFF | many | TRBD2 | TRBJ2-1 | TRBV2
TGTGCCTGGAGCCAGGGGTGGCAGCCCCAGCATTTT | CAWSQGWQPQHF | many | NA | TRBJ1-5 | TRBV30
TGTGCCAGCAGCCGGGACAGGGGGAGTGGAGAGACCCAGTACTTC | CASSRDRGSGETQYF | NA | TRBD1 | TRBJ2-5 | TRBV5-8
TGTGCCAGTAGTAAACGTAGGGGGCTTCATTACGAGCAGTACTTC | CASSKRRGLHYEQYF | many | TRBD1 | TRBJ2-7 | TRBV19
TGTGCCAGCAGCCCCGGGACAGGAAATAGCAATCAGCCCCAGCATTTT | CASSPGTGNSNQPQHF | many | TRBD1 | TRBJ1-5 | TRBV11-2
TGTGCCAGCAGTTTATATTCAGCCTCCTACGAGCAGTACTTC | CASSLYSASYEQYF | many | NA | TRBJ2-7 | TRBV28
TGTGCCTGGAGCGGCCAGCTAAGCGAGACCCAGTACTTC | CAWSGQLSETQYF | many | NA | TRBJ2-5 | TRBV30